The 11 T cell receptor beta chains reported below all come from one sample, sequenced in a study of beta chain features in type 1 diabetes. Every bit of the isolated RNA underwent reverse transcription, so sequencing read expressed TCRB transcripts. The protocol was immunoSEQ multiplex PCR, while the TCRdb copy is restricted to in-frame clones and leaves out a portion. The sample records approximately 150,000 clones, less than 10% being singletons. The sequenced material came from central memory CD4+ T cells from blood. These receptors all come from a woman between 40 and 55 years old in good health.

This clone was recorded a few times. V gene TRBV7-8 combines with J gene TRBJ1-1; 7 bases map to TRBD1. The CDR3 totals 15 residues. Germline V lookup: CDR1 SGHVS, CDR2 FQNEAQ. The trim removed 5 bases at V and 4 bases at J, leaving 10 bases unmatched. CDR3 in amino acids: CASSILTGRTTEAFF. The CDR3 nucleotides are TGTGCCAGCAGCATACTGACAGGGCGGACCACTGAAGCTTTCTTT.

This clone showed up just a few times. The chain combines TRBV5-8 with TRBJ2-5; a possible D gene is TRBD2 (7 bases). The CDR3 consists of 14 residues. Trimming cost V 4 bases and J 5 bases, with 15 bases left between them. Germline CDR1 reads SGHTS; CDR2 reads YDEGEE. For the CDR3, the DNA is TGTGCCAGCAGCATATGGGGGGGCGCCGAGACCCAGTACTTC. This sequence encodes CASSIWGGAETQYF.

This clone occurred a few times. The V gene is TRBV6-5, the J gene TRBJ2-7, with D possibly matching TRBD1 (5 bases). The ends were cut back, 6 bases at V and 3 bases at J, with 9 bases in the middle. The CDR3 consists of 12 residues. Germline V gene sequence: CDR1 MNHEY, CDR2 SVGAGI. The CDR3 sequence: CASRHDSYEQYF. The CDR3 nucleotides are TGTGCCAGCAGACACGACAGCTACGAGCAGTACTTC.

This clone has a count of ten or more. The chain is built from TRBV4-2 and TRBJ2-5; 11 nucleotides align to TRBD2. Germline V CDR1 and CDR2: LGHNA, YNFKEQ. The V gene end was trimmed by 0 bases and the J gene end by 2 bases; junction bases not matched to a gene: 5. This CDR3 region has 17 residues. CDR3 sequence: CASSQDIPSGGQETQYF. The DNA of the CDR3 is TGTGCCAGCAGCCAAGATATACCTAGCGGGGGGCAAGAGACCCAGTACTTC.

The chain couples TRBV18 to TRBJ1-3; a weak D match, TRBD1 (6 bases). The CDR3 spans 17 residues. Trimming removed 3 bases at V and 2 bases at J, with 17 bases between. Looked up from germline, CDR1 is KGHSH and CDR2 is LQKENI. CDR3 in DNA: TGTGCCAGCTCACCTTACCGGACAGAGACTGCTGGAAACACCATATATTTT. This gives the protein CASSPYRTETAGNTIYF.

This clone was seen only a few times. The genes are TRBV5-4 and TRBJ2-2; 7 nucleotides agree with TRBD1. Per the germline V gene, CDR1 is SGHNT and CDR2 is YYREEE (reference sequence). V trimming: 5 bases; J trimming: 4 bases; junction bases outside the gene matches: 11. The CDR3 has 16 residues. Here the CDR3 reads CASSSIQTGSTGELFF. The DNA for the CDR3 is TGTGCCAGCAGTTCGATTCAGACAGGGTCCACCGGGGAGCTGTTTTTT.

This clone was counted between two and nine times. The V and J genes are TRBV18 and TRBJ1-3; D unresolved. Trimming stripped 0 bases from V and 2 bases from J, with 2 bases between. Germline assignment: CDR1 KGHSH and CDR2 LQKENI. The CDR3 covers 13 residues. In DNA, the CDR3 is TGTGCCAGCTCACCACCCACTGGAAACACCATATATTTT. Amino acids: CASSPPTGNTIYF.

This CDR3 reads CASSYQSGGLPHTQYF. CDR3 DNA sequence: TGCGCCAGCAGCTACCAAAGCGGGGGCCTCCCTCATACGCAGTATTTT. This rearrangement joins TRBV5-1 to TRBJ2-3; 8 bases are a match to TRBD2. In germline, CDR1 is SGHRS, CDR2 YFSETQ. The CDR3 totals 16 residues. Unmatched junction bases numbered 13, after V lost 3 bases and J lost 7 bases.

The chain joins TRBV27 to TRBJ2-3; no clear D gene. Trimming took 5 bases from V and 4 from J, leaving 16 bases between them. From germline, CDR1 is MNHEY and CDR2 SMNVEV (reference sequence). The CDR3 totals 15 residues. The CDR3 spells CASSPRVEFSDTQYF. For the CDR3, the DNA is TGTGCCAGCAGTCCACGGGTAGAATTCTCAGATACGCAGTATTTT.

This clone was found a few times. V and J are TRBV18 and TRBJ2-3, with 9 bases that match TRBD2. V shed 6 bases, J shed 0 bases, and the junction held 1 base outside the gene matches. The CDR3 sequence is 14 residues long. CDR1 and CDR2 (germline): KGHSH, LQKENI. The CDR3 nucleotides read TGTGCCAGCTCTCTAGCGGGGAGCACAGATACGCAGTATTTT. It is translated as CASSLAGSTDTQYF.

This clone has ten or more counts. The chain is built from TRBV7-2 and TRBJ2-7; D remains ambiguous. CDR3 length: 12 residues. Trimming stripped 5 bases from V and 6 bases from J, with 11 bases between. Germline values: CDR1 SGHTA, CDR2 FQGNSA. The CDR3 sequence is CASSRFLGEQYF. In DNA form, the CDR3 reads TGTGCCAGCAGCCGGTTCCTTGGCGAGCAGTACTTC.